These T cell receptor beta chains were read from a single sample in a study of control samples from healthy donors and cancer patients. Profiling relied on immunoSEQ multiplex PCR, and the TCRdb table lists in-frame clones only, not all of them. Of 75,000 to 95,000 clones listed, roughly 91% are singletons. The sequenced sample consisted of PBMCs. The receptors derive from a woman in her forties or fifties with colorectal cancer. The CDR3 runs from the conserved cysteine through the conserved F or W. Fields, in order: D gene, J gene, V gene, clone size, CDR3 protein, CDR3 DNA. D genes are given only for firm matches. Size is stated for part of the rows, as once, few or many counts, or as a class when the clone is expanded.

d_gene: -
j_gene: TRBJ1-3
v_gene: TRBV30
abundance: many
CDR3aa: CAWSVQGFSGNTIYF
CDR3nt: TGTGCCTGGAGTGTACAGGGCTTCTCTGGAAACACCATATATTTT

d_gene: -
j_gene: TRBJ1-1
v_gene: TRBV28
abundance: -
CDR3aa: CASSFLAGNTEAFF
CDR3nt: TGTGCCAGCAGTTTTTTGGCGGGGAACACTGAAGCTTTCTTT

d_gene: -
j_gene: TRBJ2-1
v_gene: TRBV27
abundance: -
CDR3aa: CASSATRSIGYNEQFF
CDR3nt: TGTGCCAGCAGTGCGACAAGGTCGATAGGGTACAATGAGCAGTTCTTC

d_gene: -
j_gene: TRBJ1-2
v_gene: TRBV14
abundance: -
CDR3aa: CASSQAAYGYTF
CDR3nt: TGTGCCAGCAGCCAAGCGGCCTATGGCTACACCTTC

d_gene: -
j_gene: TRBJ2-5
v_gene: TRBV13
abundance: -
CDR3aa: CASSYGAKETQYF
CDR3nt: TGTGCCAGCAGCTACGGGGCTAAAGAGACCCAGTACTTC

d_gene: TRBD1
j_gene: TRBJ2-2
v_gene: TRBV3-1/TRBV3-2
abundance: -
CDR3aa: CASSLGQGNTGELFF
CDR3nt: TGTGCCAGCAGCCTGGGACAGGGGAACACCGGGGAGCTGTTTTTT

d_gene: TRBD1
j_gene: TRBJ2-1
v_gene: TRBV5-6
abundance: -
CDR3aa: CASSPADRANNEQFF
CDR3nt: TGTGCCAGCAGCCCCGCGGACAGGGCAAACAATGAGCAGTTCTTC

d_gene: -
j_gene: TRBJ2-1
v_gene: TRBV12-3/TRBV12-4
abundance: few
CDR3aa: CASSPAVGGNQFF
CDR3nt: TGTGCCAGCAGTCCCGCCGTGGGGGGCAATCAGTTCTTC

d_gene: -
j_gene: TRBJ2-1
v_gene: TRBV4-1
abundance: -
CDR3aa: CASSQGTGYNEQFF
CDR3nt: TGCGCCAGCAGCCAAGGCACGGGGTACAATGAGCAGTTCTTC

d_gene: -
j_gene: TRBJ1-3
v_gene: TRBV3-1/TRBV3-2
abundance: -
CDR3aa: CASSQGRYTGTIYF
CDR3nt: TGTGCCAGCAGCCAAGGGCGGTACACGGGCACCATATATTTT

d_gene: -
j_gene: TRBJ1-6
v_gene: TRBV4-3
abundance: -
CDR3aa: CASSQEGAGGGSPLHF
CDR3nt: TGCGCCAGCAGCCAAGAAGGGGCCGGTGGCGGTTCACCCCTCCACTTT

d_gene: -
j_gene: TRBJ2-1
v_gene: TRBV12-3/TRBV12-4
abundance: -
CDR3aa: CASRAGNEQFF
CDR3nt: TGTGCCAGCAGGGCAGGTAATGAGCAGTTCTTC

d_gene: -
j_gene: TRBJ2-3
v_gene: TRBV20-1
abundance: -
CDR3aa: CSAVQLTQYF
CDR3nt: TGCAGTGCTGTTCAACTTACGCAGTATTTT

d_gene: -
j_gene: TRBJ1-5
v_gene: TRBV5-1
abundance: -
CDR3aa: CASSLGGANNQPQHF
CDR3nt: TGCGCCAGCAGCTTGGGGGGGGCGAACAATCAGCCCCAGCATTTT

d_gene: TRBD1
j_gene: TRBJ2-6
v_gene: TRBV30
abundance: -
CDR3aa: CAWSARQGAHSGANVLTF
CDR3nt: TGTGCCTGGAGTGCAAGACAGGGGGCTCACTCTGGGGCCAACGTCCTGACTTTC

d_gene: -
j_gene: TRBJ1-2
v_gene: TRBV7-2
abundance: -
CDR3aa: CASSLSSSGNYGYTF
CDR3nt: TGTGCCAGCAGCTTAAGTTCCTCCGGAAACTATGGCTACACCTTC